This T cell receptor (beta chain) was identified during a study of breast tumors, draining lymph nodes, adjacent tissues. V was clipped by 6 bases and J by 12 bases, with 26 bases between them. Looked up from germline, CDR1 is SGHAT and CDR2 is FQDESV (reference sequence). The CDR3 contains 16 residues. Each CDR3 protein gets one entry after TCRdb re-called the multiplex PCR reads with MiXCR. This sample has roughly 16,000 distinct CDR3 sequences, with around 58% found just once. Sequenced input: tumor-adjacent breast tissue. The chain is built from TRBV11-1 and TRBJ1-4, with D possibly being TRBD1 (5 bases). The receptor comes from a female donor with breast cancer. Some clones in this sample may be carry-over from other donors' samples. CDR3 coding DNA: TGTGCCAGCAGACTTGGACAAGGGGCCCGACCTCAAGAACTGTTTTTT. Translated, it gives CASRLGQGARPQELFF.